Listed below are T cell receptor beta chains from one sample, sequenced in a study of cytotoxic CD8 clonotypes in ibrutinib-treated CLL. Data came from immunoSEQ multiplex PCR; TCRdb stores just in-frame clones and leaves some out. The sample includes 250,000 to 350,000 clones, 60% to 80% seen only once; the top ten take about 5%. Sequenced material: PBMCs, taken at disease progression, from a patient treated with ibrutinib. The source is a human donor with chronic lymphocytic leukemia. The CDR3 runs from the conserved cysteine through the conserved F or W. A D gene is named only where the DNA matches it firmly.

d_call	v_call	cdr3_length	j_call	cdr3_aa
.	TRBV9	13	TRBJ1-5	CASSVGEGQPQHF
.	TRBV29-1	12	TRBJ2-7	CSVLAASYEQYF
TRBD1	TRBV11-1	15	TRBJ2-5	CASSLAGQGKETQYF
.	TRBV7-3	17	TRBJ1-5	CASSLGTLLYSNQPQHF
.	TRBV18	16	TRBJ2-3	CASSTETVFGTDTQYF
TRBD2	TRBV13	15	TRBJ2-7	CASSLEAGDGYEQYF
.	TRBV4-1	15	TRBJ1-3	CASSQGAGSGNTIYF
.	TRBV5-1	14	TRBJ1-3	CASSIGTSGNTIYF
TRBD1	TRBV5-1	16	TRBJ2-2	CASSPDRGSSTGELFF
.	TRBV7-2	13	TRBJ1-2	CASSLAVGDGYTF
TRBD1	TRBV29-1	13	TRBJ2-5	CSVLTGIGETQYF
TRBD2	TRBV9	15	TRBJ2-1	CASSVEPSGDNEQFF
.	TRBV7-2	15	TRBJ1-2	CASSLTPGRHYGYTF
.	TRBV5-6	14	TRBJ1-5	CASSLSGRNQPQHF
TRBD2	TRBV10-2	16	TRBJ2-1	CASSHVGTSGRLVQFF
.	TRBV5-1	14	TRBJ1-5	CASSLTGGNQPQHF
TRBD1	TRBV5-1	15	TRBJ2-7	CASSTWTGVTYEQYF
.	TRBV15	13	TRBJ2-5	CATSRPRRETQYF
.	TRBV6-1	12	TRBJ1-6	CASSPPRAPLHF
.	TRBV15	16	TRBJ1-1	CATSRDVGDLNTEAFF
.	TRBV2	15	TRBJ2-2	CASSELRGGTGELFF
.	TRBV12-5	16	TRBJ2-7	CASGLVALGQPYEQYF
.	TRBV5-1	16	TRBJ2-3	CASSLVSGAPTDTQYF
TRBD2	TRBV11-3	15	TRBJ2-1	CASSFSSGTYNEQFF
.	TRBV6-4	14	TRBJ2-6	CASRSFSGANVLTF
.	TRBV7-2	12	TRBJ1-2	CASSLGAYGYTF
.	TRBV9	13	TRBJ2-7	CASSSRESYEQYF
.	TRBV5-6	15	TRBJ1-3	CASSLVGWTGNTIYF
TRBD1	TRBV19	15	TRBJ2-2	CASSFQGAEGGELFF
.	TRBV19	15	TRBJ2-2	CASSMGHPGTGELFF